Below are 3 T cell receptor beta chains sequenced from a single sample in a study of somatic mutations in cytotoxic T cells in rheumatoid arthritis. Assay: immunoSEQ multiplex PCR; the TCRdb copy retains only in-frame clones and omits some. The repertoire includes about 30,000 clones, 75% to 90% of them detected once, and roughly 7.6% sits in the top ten. The sequenced material came from CD8+ T cells sorted from blood. These TCRs come from an adult with rheumatoid arthritis.

This chain links TRBV7-6 with TRBJ2-7; 8 nucleotides align to TRBD1. The CDR3 loop spans 15 amino acids. V shed 5 bases and J 0 bases; nucleotides not matched to a gene: 6. In germline, CDR1 is SGHVS, CDR2 FNYEAQ. As DNA, the CDR3 is TGTGCCAGCAGCCCCGGGACAGGTCCCTCCTACGAGCAGTACTTC. The encoded protein is CASSPGTGPSYEQYF.

This chain links TRBV28 with TRBJ1-4; possible D gene TRBD1, 5 bases. V was clipped by 2 bases and J by 0 bases, with 13 bases between them. Germline V gene sequence: CDR1 MDHEN, CDR2 SYDVKM. The CDR3 has 17 amino acids. The CDR3 region is CASSLVPGSATNEKLFF. In DNA, the CDR3 is TGTGCCAGCAGTTTAGTCCCAGGGTCGGCAACTAATGAAAAACTGTTTTTT.

This clone has more than one count but fewer than ten. V and J are TRBV6-5 and TRBJ2-3, with 12 nucleotides matching TRBD2. Germline CDR1 and CDR2: MNHEY and SVGAGI. The CDR3 loop spans 16 amino acids. Unmatched junction bases numbered 6, after V lost 4 bases and J lost 4 bases. The CDR3 loop is CASSSTGTSGPDTQYF. Here the CDR3 DNA reads TGTGCCAGCAGTTCCACGGGGACTAGCGGGCCAGATACGCAGTATTTT.